These T cell receptor beta chains were read from a single sample in a study of cytomegalovirus exposure and HLA in healthy donors. TCRdb's copy holds only in-frame clones and misses some; the assay was immunoSEQ multiplex PCR. The listing records approximately 110,000 clones. Sequenced sample: PBMCs. Every receptor here comes from a man aged 30-40 years in good health and CMV-seronegative. Each CDR3 is given with its conserved first and last residue. The D gene is left open where the match is weak.

j_call: TRBJ2-1; v_call: TRBV4-3; d_call: -; cdr3_nt: TGCGCCAGCAGCGGACTAGGGGGAAATGAGCAGTTCTTC; cdr3_aa: CASSGLGGNEQFF
j_call: TRBJ2-7; v_call: TRBV6-5; d_call: TRBD2; cdr3_nt: TGTGCCAGCAGTTACCAAGCGGGAGGGTTCACCTACGAGCAGTACTTC; cdr3_aa: CASSYQAGGFTYEQYF
j_call: TRBJ2-7; v_call: TRBV2; d_call: TRBD2; cdr3_nt: TGTGCCAGCAGTGAAACCGGGACTAGGACGCGCGAGCAGTACTTC; cdr3_aa: CASSETGTRTREQYF
j_call: TRBJ2-6; v_call: TRBV28; d_call: -; cdr3_nt: TGTGCCAGCAGTTCACAGGGCCTACCCGGGGGGGCCAACGTCCTGACTTTC; cdr3_aa: CASSSQGLPGGANVLTF
j_call: TRBJ2-7; v_call: TRBV11-2; d_call: -; cdr3_nt: TGTGCCAGCAGCCTACGCACAGGCCTAAGAGAGCAGTACTTC; cdr3_aa: CASSLRTGLREQYF
j_call: TRBJ1-3; v_call: TRBV2; d_call: -; cdr3_nt: TGTGCCAGCAGTGACTCGGCAGGTGCCCCATATTTT; cdr3_aa: CASSDSAGAPYF
j_call: TRBJ2-7; v_call: TRBV11-2; d_call: TRBD1; cdr3_nt: TGTGCCAGCAGCCTCGGGACAGACTACGAGCAGTACTTC; cdr3_aa: CASSLGTDYEQYF
j_call: TRBJ2-5; v_call: TRBV5-4; d_call: TRBD1; cdr3_nt: TGTGCCAGCAGTGCCGGGACAGGGATGGAGACCCAGTACTTC; cdr3_aa: CASSAGTGMETQYF
j_call: TRBJ2-1; v_call: TRBV5-6; d_call: TRBD1; cdr3_nt: TGTGCCAGCAGCTTGGTTCAGGGGGCCTACAATGAGCAGTTCTTC; cdr3_aa: CASSLVQGAYNEQFF
j_call: TRBJ2-7; v_call: TRBV5-5; d_call: -; cdr3_nt: TGTGCCAGCAGCCAATTCGGAGGGGACTTGTCCTACGAGCAGTACTTC; cdr3_aa: CASSQFGGDLSYEQYF
j_call: TRBJ2-7; v_call: TRBV28; d_call: TRBD1; cdr3_nt: TGTGCCAGCAGTTTTTACCTTAAACTGGACAGGTTCTCCTACGAGCAGTACTTC; cdr3_aa: CASSFYLKLDRFSYEQYF
j_call: TRBJ2-7; v_call: TRBV4-1; d_call: -; cdr3_nt: TGCGCCAGCAGCCAAGGTCCCACTCCAAGGGGCGAGCAGTACTTC; cdr3_aa: CASSQGPTPRGEQYF
j_call: TRBJ2-1; v_call: TRBV7-3; d_call: -; cdr3_nt: TGTGCCAGCAGCTTTGGCGCAGGGGAACAAGGTGAGCAGTTCTTC; cdr3_aa: CASSFGAGEQGEQFF
j_call: TRBJ2-7; v_call: TRBV30; d_call: -; cdr3_nt: TGTGCCTGGAGTGTCAACCCCTTGAGCGAGCAGTACTTC; cdr3_aa: CAWSVNPLSEQYF
j_call: TRBJ2-3; v_call: TRBV6-5; d_call: -; cdr3_nt: TGTGCCAGCAATAAAAGGGGTTTCACAGATACGCAGTATTTT; cdr3_aa: CASNKRGFTDTQYF
j_call: TRBJ2-7; v_call: TRBV6-5; d_call: -; cdr3_nt: TGTGCCAGCAGTTATGGTGGGACACAAAAATCCCACGAGCAGTACTTC; cdr3_aa: CASSYGGTQKSHEQYF
j_call: TRBJ2-1; v_call: TRBV5-4; d_call: TRBD1; cdr3_nt: TGTGCCAGCAGCAAGGGACAGGGGGGTGAGCAGTTCTTC; cdr3_aa: CASSKGQGGEQFF
j_call: TRBJ2-3; v_call: TRBV5-6; d_call: -; cdr3_nt: TGTGCCAGCAGCTTGGAGGACAGTAGCACAGATACGCAGTATTTT; cdr3_aa: CASSLEDSSTDTQYF
j_call: TRBJ2-5; v_call: TRBV25-1; d_call: TRBD2; cdr3_nt: TGTGCCAGCAGTGAAGGCGGGGGGGAGACCCAGTACTTC; cdr3_aa: CASSEGGGETQYF
j_call: TRBJ2-3; v_call: TRBV4-2; d_call: -; cdr3_nt: TGTGCCAGCAGCCAAGATCGGAGAGATACGCAGTATTTT; cdr3_aa: CASSQDRRDTQYF
j_call: TRBJ1-2; v_call: TRBV14; d_call: -; cdr3_nt: TGTGCCAGCAGCCAGGGAGCTAACTATGGCTACACCTTC; cdr3_aa: CASSQGANYGYTF
j_call: TRBJ2-7; v_call: TRBV7-9; d_call: TRBD1; cdr3_nt: TGTGCCAGCAGCCTTGGGGGACAGGTGGACGAGCAGTACTTC; cdr3_aa: CASSLGGQVDEQYF
j_call: TRBJ2-7; v_call: TRBV29-1; d_call: -; cdr3_nt: TGCAGCGTTGGGGGGGACGCGAGCTCCTACGAGCAGTACTTC; cdr3_aa: CSVGGDASSYEQYF
j_call: TRBJ2-1; v_call: TRBV2; d_call: -; cdr3_nt: TGTGCCAGCAGTGCGGTCCAGGATTACAATGAGCAGTTCTTC; cdr3_aa: CASSAVQDYNEQFF
j_call: TRBJ1-5; v_call: TRBV10-1; d_call: TRBD1; cdr3_nt: TGCGCCAGCAGTCCAACCCGGGGGACAGCGAAAAATAGCAATCAGCCCCAGCATTTT; cdr3_aa: CASSPTRGTAKNSNQPQHF
j_call: TRBJ1-1; v_call: TRBV6-6; d_call: -; cdr3_nt: TGTGCCAGCAGCCCCGGGACCCAGGGGACTGAAGCTTTCTTT; cdr3_aa: CASSPGTQGTEAFF
j_call: TRBJ2-6; v_call: TRBV5-6; d_call: TRBD1; cdr3_nt: TGTGCCAGCAGCTCGGACAGGGTTGCTGGGGCCAACGTCCTGACTTTC; cdr3_aa: CASSSDRVAGANVLTF
j_call: TRBJ2-7; v_call: TRBV14; d_call: -; cdr3_nt: TGTGCCAGCAGCCAAGTACAGGGCGGAAGCTCCTACGAGCAGTACTTC; cdr3_aa: CASSQVQGGSSYEQYF
j_call: TRBJ2-7; v_call: TRBV5-1; d_call: -; cdr3_nt: TGCGCCAGCAGCTCGGGTCTACAGGGCTACGAGCAGTACTTC; cdr3_aa: CASSSGLQGYEQYF
j_call: TRBJ2-1; v_call: TRBV7-9; d_call: -; cdr3_nt: TGTGCCAGCAGCTTATCGCGGGGCCACTCCTACAATGAGCAGTTCTTC; cdr3_aa: CASSLSRGHSYNEQFF
j_call: TRBJ1-5; v_call: TRBV7-2; d_call: -; cdr3_nt: TGTGCCAGCAGCTTAGAGGGGGAACCCCCTAATCAGCCCCAGCATTTT; cdr3_aa: CASSLEGEPPNQPQHF